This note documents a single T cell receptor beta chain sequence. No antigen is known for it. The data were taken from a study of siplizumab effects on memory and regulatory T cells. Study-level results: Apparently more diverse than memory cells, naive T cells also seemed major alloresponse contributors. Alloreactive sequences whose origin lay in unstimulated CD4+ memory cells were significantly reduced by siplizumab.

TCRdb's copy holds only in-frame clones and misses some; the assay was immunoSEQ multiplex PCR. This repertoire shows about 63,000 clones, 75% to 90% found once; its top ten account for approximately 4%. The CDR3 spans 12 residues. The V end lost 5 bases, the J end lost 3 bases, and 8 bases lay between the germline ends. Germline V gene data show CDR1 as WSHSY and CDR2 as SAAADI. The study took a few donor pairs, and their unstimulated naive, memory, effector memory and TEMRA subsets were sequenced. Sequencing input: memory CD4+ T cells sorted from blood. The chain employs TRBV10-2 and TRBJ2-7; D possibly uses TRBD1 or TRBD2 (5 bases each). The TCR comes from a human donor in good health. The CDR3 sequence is CASSRDGYEQYF. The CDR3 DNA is TGCGCCAGCAGTCGGGACGGCTACGAGCAGTACTTC.